This T cell receptor (beta chain) was observed in a study of CD8+ T cells in alopecia areata. Concerning this clone itself: Its target is not known.

Study-wide findings and caveats: The study found that many expanded lesional clones persisted in scalp and blood during tofacitinib. Under tofacitinib, fewer expanded CD8+ clones appeared among the top 100 scalp clones.

With V trimmed by 6 bases and J by 4 bases, 6 bases remained unmatched. Germline-derived CDR1 and CDR2 are MRHNA and SNTAGT. The CDR3 is 14 residues long. cDNA reverse transcribed from extracted RNA served as the sequencing template. Here immunoSEQ multiplex PCR was the method, and the copy in TCRdb shows in-frame clones only, minus some. The sample has 120,000 or so clones; roughly 63% are singletons. Stated treatment: oral pan-JAK inhibitor, 5-10 mg twice daily. The source of this sequence is a human donor with alopecia areata. The material was CD8+ T cells sorted from blood, obtained at week 4, from a patient treated with tofacitinib. The chain employs TRBV6-4 and TRBJ1-5, with 7 bases identical to TRBD1. The CDR3 sequence: CASSQGGANQPQHF. CDR3 DNA: TGTGCCAGCAGCCAGGGGGGGGCGAATCAGCCCCAGCATTTT.